What follows are 21 T cell receptor beta chains derived from one specimen sequenced in a study of blood T cells in healthy people across ages. Primers used in a second PCR of roughly 7 to 11 cycles were a sample-barcoded 5' primer and a J-beta primer mix. MiXCR was run by TCRdb on the 5' RACE reads, yielding one entry per CDR3 protein. The sample lists more than 1.4 million distinct CDR3 sequences, about 43% occurring once. Sample: blood. Receptors were obtained from a woman aged 18-35 years in good health.

The CDR3 sequence: CASSPPLFGTQYF. The CDR3 coding sequence is TGTGCCAGCAGCCCTCCATTGTTCGGGACCCAGTACTTC. This chain joins TRBV7-8 and TRBJ2-5; D call uncertain. Germline loops: CDR1 SGHVS, CDR2 FQNEAQ. This CDR3 spans 13 amino acids. V was pared by 5 bases and J by 7 bases, with 14 bases between. The complete variable domain, with remaining parts taken from reference TRBV7-8 and TRBJ2-5, reads GAGVSQSPRYKVAKRGQDVALRCDPISGHVSLFWYQQALGQGPEFLTYFQNEAQLDKSGLPSDRFFAERPEGSVSTLKIQRTQQEDSAVYLCASSPPLFGTQYFGPGTRLLVL.

This clonotype has a handful of counts. This chain joins TRBV20-1 and TRBJ1-1; perhaps TRBD1 as D (6 bases). The V end lost 2 bases, the J end lost 0 bases, and 7 bases lay between the germline ends. The CDR3 has 13 residues. Germline V gives CDR1 DFQATT, CDR2 SNEGSKA (reference sequence). In nucleotides, the CDR3 is TGCAGTGCTAGAAGGACAGTGAACACTGAAGCTTTCTTT. Its protein is CSARRTVNTEAFF.

This clonotype came up a few times. V and J are TRBV20-1 and TRBJ2-7; either TRBD1 or TRBD2 may supply D (5 bases each). The CDR3 loop spans 12 amino acids. V lost 5 bases and J 7 bases, leaving 15 bases between the germline ends. Germline CDR1 DFQATT, CDR2 SNEGSKA (reference sequence). In nucleotides, the CDR3 is TGCAGTGCTCCTGGGACCGCGAGGGAGCAGTACTTC. Its translation: CSAPGTAREQYF.

The CDR3: CASSFVGQGYEQYF. The CDR3 DNA reads TGTGCCAGCAGCTTTGTGGGACAGGGGTACGAGCAGTACTTC. V is TRBV7-9 and J is TRBJ2-7; 10 nucleotides align to TRBD1. Trimming removed 3 bases from V and 4 bases from J; junction bases left unmatched: 3. The germline CDR1 and CDR2 sequences are SEHNR and FQNEAQ (reference sequence). The CDR3 runs to 14 residues.

Comments on this clonotype: Germline and junction disagree at one end, which may indicate a read error. This chain links TRBV5-1 with TRBJ2-3, with D perhaps assigned TRBD1 or TRBD2 (6 bases each). The CDR3 covers 15 residues. Germline CDR1 reads SGHRS; CDR2 reads YFSETQ. For the CDR3, the DNA is TGCGCCGGCAGCTCCGGGGGCCGTCACACAGATACGCAGTATTTT. Protein: CAGSSGGRHTDTQYF.

This chain connects TRBV18 to TRBJ1-2; no definite D call. Per germline, CDR1 KGHSH and CDR2 LQKENI. The CDR3 runs to 15 residues. The V and J ends lost 5 bases and 4 bases respectively, with 17 bases between them. The CDR3 DNA is TGTGCCAGCTCAGCCCCAATCAGACTGTTCTATGGCTACACCTTC. Translated, it gives CASSAPIRLFYGYTF. The full variable domain, in which reference TRBV18 and TRBJ1-2 provide the parts outside the CDR3, is NAGVMQNPRHLVRRRGQEARLRCSPMKGHSHVYWYRQLPEEGLKFMVYLQKENIIDESGMPKERFSAEFPKEGPSILRIQQVVRGDSAAYFCASSAPIRLFYGYTFGSGTRLTVV.

This clonotype was detected a few times. The genes are TRBV7-9 and TRBJ1-1, with D possibly matching TRBD1 (6 bases). The germline CDR1 and CDR2 sequences are SEHNR and FQNEAQ (reference sequence). This CDR3 contains 15 residues. Trimming took 0 bases from V and 4 from J, leaving 12 bases between them. CDR3 nucleotides: TGTGCCAGCAGCTTAGCACAGGGAGTGCGCACTGAAGCTTTCTTT. It specifies CASSLAQGVRTEAFF. The complete variable domain, with remaining parts taken from reference TRBV7-9 and TRBJ1-1, reads DTGVSQNPRHKITKRGQNVTFRCDPISEHNRLYWYRQTLGQGPEFLTYFQNEAQLEKSRLLSDRFSAERPKGSFSTLEIQRTEQGDSAMYLCASSLAQGVRTEAFFGQGTRLTVV.

The V call is TRBV7-9, the J call TRBJ2-3, with 11 bases matching TRBD2. V lost 3 bases and J lost 6; bases outside the gene matches: 8. Looked up from germline, CDR1 is SEHNR and CDR2 is FQNEAQ (reference sequence). The CDR3 sequence is 16 residues long. CDR3 sequence: CASSFTSGGTQDTQYF. DNA of the CDR3: TGTGCCAGCAGCTTCACTAGCGGGGGAACACAGGATACGCAGTATTTT.

The chain has TRBV2 and TRBJ2-5; the D is unclear. The CDR3 spans 16 residues. Trimming left V 1 base short and J 5 bases short, with 17 bases between. In germline, CDR1 is SNHLY, CDR2 FYNNEI. Here the CDR3 DNA reads TGTGCCAGCAGTGAAGGGATAATTGACTGGCGGGAGACCCAGTACTTC. The encoded protein is CASSEGIIDWRETQYF.

The chain uses TRBV20-1 and TRBJ2-1, with 11 nucleotides matching TRBD2. The CDR3 runs to 16 residues. The junction had 10 bases not matched to a gene; V was cut back by 3 bases and J by 6 bases. Per germline, CDR1 DFQATT and CDR2 SNEGSKA (reference sequence). CDR3 DNA: TGCAGTGCTAGGGGGATACTAGCGGGAGAGAGCAATGAGCAGTTCTTC. Its translation: CSARGILAGESNEQFF.

Regarding this clonotype: The junction does not match germline at one end; this may be a read error. The V call is TRBV20-1, the J call TRBJ1-4; tentatively, D is TRBD1 (5 bases). The CDR3 has 15 residues. The germline V gene encodes CDR1 DFQATT and CDR2 SNEGSKA (reference sequence). The chain's CDR3 is CSAVDVLGTNAKLFF. CDR3 bases: TGCAGTGCTGTCGATGTCCTGGGGACTAATGCAAAACTGTTTTTT.

V and J are TRBV6-6 and TRBJ2-2; D remains unclear. In germline, CDR1 is MNHNY, CDR2 SVGAGI (reference sequence). The CDR3 contains 13 residues. V was shortened by 5 bases and J by 6 bases, with 10 bases between the two germline ends. This chain's CDR3 is CASSAAEAGELFF. The DNA for the CDR3 is TGTGCCAGCAGTGCCGCAGAAGCCGGGGAGCTGTTTTTT.

This chain joins TRBV20-1 and TRBJ2-1; D not certain. Trimming took 2 bases from V and 4 from J, leaving 18 bases between them. The germline CDR1 and CDR2 sequences are DFQATT and SNEGSKA (reference sequence). The CDR3 length is 16 residues. In nucleotides, the CDR3 is TGCAGTGCTAGATCCGGCTGGCAGTTCCAATACAATGAGCAGTTCTTC. As protein: CSARSGWQFQYNEQFF.

This rearrangement joins TRBV2 to TRBJ2-7; perhaps TRBD1 as D (6 bases). CDR3 size: 12 residues. With 8 bases removed from V and 7 bases from J, the gap between germline ends came to 15 bases. CDR1 is SNHLY, CDR2 FYNNEI, per germline. As DNA, the CDR3 is TGTGCCAGCGATCCCCAGGGGCATGAGCAGTACTTC. This sequence encodes CASDPQGHEQYF.

This clonotype was counted between two and nine times. J is TRBJ2-7 and V is TRBV20-1, with 9 bases matching TRBD2. There are 14 residues in the CDR3. CDR1 is DFQATT, CDR2 SNEGSKA, per germline (reference sequence). V lost 6 bases, J lost 4 bases, and 10 bases stayed unmatched. The CDR3 loop reads CSAENGREGYEQYF. CDR3 nucleotides: TGCAGTGCGGAAAATGGGCGGGAGGGATACGAGCAGTACTTC.

The table lists this clonotype with a few counts. V is TRBV7-9 and J is TRBJ1-2; perhaps TRBD1 as D (6 bases). Germline V lookup: CDR1 SEHNR, CDR2 FQNEAQ (reference sequence). Trimming took 1 base from V and 4 from J, leaving 10 bases between them. This CDR3 contains 14 residues. The CDR3 here is CASSLGGDTYGYTF. The CDR3 DNA reads TGTGCCAGCAGCTTAGGGGGGGACACCTATGGCTACACCTTC.

Concerning this clonotype itself: Possible read error: a much larger clone is one base away. The chain uses TRBV2 and TRBJ2-5; TRBD2 aligns across 10 bases. CDR3 length: 15 residues. V shed 1 base, J shed 11 bases, and the junction held 10 bases outside the gene matches. Germline loops: CDR1 SNHLY, CDR2 FYNNEI. CDR3 region: CASSEVSGGSGGQYF. CDR3 nucleotide sequence: TGTGCCAGCAGTGAAGTTAGCGGGGGGTCGGGAGGGCAGTACTTC.

This clonotype was recorded a few times. The rearrangement uses TRBV20-1 and TRBJ2-7; TRBD2 aligns across 8 bases. CDR1 and CDR2 (germline): DFQATT, SNEGSKA (reference sequence). J lost 2 bases, V lost 0 bases, and 6 bases had no gene match. The CDR3 covers 15 residues. CDR3 sequence: CSAREPGTRAYEQYF. CDR3 DNA: TGCAGTGCTAGAGAACCGGGGACTAGGGCCTACGAGCAGTACTTC.

In its sample, this clonotype was seen once. V is TRBV2 and J is TRBJ1-1; TRBD1 is a possible D gene (6 bases). The germline V gene encodes CDR1 SNHLY and CDR2 FYNNEI. The CDR3 runs to 15 residues. The germline V and J ends were trimmed by 6 bases and 1 base, with 15 bases remaining between them. This CDR3 is CASRKPTGGNTEAFF. CDR3 DNA sequence: TGTGCCAGCAGGAAGCCGACAGGTGGGAACACTGAAGCTTTCTTT.

The chain has TRBV6-1 and TRBJ1-2; D remains ambiguous. CDR1 is MNHNS, CDR2 SASEGT, per germline. The CDR3 loop spans 15 amino acids. V shed 2 bases and J shed 8 bases, with 18 bases lying between them. The CDR3 nucleotides are TGTGCCAGCAGTGAATATATCTTCGAGCCGGACGGCTACACCTTC. It encodes CASSEYIFEPDGYTF.

The chain employs TRBV28 and TRBJ2-3, with a weak D call TRBD2 (6 bases). The CDR3 is 15 residues long. Germline CDR1 MDHEN, CDR2 SYDVKM. The ends were cut back, 2 bases at V and 10 bases at J, with 19 bases in the middle. CDR3 loop: CASSLAGTPSSPQYF. Written as DNA, the CDR3 is TGTGCCAGCAGTTTAGCCGGGACTCCTTCCTCTCCGCAGTATTTT.